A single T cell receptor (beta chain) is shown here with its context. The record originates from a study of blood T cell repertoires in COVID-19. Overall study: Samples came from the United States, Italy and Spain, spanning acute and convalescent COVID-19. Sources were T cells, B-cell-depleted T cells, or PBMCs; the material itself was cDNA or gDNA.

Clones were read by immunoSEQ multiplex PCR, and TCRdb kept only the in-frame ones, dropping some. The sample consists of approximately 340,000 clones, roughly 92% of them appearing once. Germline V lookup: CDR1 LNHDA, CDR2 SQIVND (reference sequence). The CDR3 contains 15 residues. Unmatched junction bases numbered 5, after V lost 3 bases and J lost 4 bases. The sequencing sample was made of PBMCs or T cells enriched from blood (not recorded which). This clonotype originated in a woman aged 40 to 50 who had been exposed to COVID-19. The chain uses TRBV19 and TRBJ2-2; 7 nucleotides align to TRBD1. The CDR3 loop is CASSMTGTGTGELFF. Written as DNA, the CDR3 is TGTGCCAGTAGTATGACAGGGACGGGCACCGGGGAGCTGTTTTTT.